This record concerns one T cell receptor beta chain sequence. This entry belongs to a study of shared clonotypes between healthy human individuals. CDR1 SGHAT and CDR2 FQNNGV come from the germline V gene. V lost 6 bases, J lost 0 bases, and 11 bases lay in between. The CDR3 spans 15 residues. Naive CD8 cells were CD45RO-negative, positively selected for CCR7, excluding terminally differentiated effector memory CD45RA+ cells. The data were produced by immunoSEQ multiplex PCR, yet TCRdb's version contains in-frame clones alone and is incomplete. The sample yields a few million clones, just under 95% seen once.

This rearrangement joins TRBV11-2 to TRBJ1-4, with D perhaps matching TRBD1 (5 bases). Source material: naive CD8+ T cells from PBMCs. The TCR was taken from a young man in good health. Some clones in this sample may be carry-over from other donors' samples. The CDR3 DNA is TGTGCCAGCAGTCCGGGGGTTGCAACTAATGAAAAACTGTTTTTT. Translating it yields CASSPGVATNEKLFF. Full variable domain (rest looked up from reference TRBV11-2 and TRBJ1-4): EAGVAQSPRYKIIEKRQSVAFWCNPISGHATLYWYQQILGQGPKLLIQFQNNGVVDDSQLPKDRFSAERLKGVDSTLKIQPAKLEDSAVYLCASSPGVATNEKLFFGSGTQLSVL.